Here is one TCR beta chain with its context. The data are from a study of blood T cell repertoires in COVID-19. The overall study: The United States, Italy and Spain supplied acute and convalescent COVID-19 samples. In each case, the material was cDNA or gDNA derived from T cells, B-cell-depleted T cells, or PBMCs.

In the original analysis: Amplification from reference gene primers served as the basis for estimated nucleated cell counts. TCRdb's table, derived via immunoSEQ multiplex PCR, lists solely in-frame clones and lacks some. V and J calls plus clone size are reproduced from that table; the DNA served to infer D and trimming. The sample shows about 180,000 clones, 88% of them seen only once. This clonotype was sampled from a woman in her thirties with acute or convalescent COVID-19. Input material: peripheral blood.

DNA of the CDR3: TGTGCCAGCAGTGGGACAGGGGCTCTCCTCGGGGAGCTGTTTTTT. This sequence encodes CASSGTGALLGELFF. The chain employs TRBV28 and TRBJ2-2; 10 bases are a match to TRBD1. This CDR3 has 15 residues. V lost 5 bases and J lost 7; bases outside the gene matches: 7. Germline CDR1 reads MDHEN; CDR2 reads SYDVKM.